These T cell receptor beta chains were read from a single sample in a study of post-analysis software for immune sequencing data. TCRdb reprocessed the PCR reads via MiXCR and lists one record per CDR3 protein. The sample lists 450,000 to 650,000 distinct CDR3 sequences; about 40% were seen once. Sequenced input: blood. The receptor set was obtained from a girl under 18 with multiple sclerosis. Both conserved end residues are part of each CDR3. Each record gives: D gene, V gene, clone size, J gene, CDR3 protein, CDR3 DNA. A D gene is named only where the DNA matches it firmly. Clone sizes are given selectively: once, few, many, or a class where the clone is expanded.

D gene: -; V gene: TRBV11-2; clone size: -; J gene: TRBJ2-1; CDR3 protein: CASSTDRSSYNEQFF; CDR3 DNA: TGTGCCAGCAGCACCGACAGGAGCTCCTACAATGAGCAGTTCTTC
D gene: -; V gene: TRBV27; clone size: -; J gene: TRBJ1-2; CDR3 protein: CASRTQGSLGYTF; CDR3 DNA: TGTGCCAGCCGTACCCAGGGGAGTCTGGGCTACACCTTC
D gene: -; V gene: TRBV7-2; clone size: few; J gene: TRBJ2-5; CDR3 protein: CASSLVADSGETQYF; CDR3 DNA: TGTGCCAGCAGCCTCGTCGCCGACAGCGGAGAGACCCAGTACTTC
D gene: -; V gene: TRBV7-6; clone size: few; J gene: TRBJ2-1; CDR3 protein: CASSLRRPSSYNEQFF; CDR3 DNA: TGTGCCAGCAGCTTACGACGTCCGAGCTCCTACAATGAGCAGTTCTTC
D gene: TRBD1; V gene: TRBV27; clone size: -; J gene: TRBJ2-7; CDR3 protein: CASRTGGRYEQYF; CDR3 DNA: TGTGCCAGTAGGACAGGGGGCCGCTACGAGCAGTACTTC
D gene: -; V gene: TRBV20-1; clone size: -; J gene: TRBJ1-5; CDR3 protein: CSAFLGASNQPQHF; CDR3 DNA: TGCAGTGCCTTTCTCGGGGCTAGCAATCAGCCCCAGCATTTT
D gene: -; V gene: TRBV6-1; clone size: -; J gene: TRBJ1-2; CDR3 protein: CASSEPADRSAGYTF; CDR3 DNA: TGTGCCAGCAGTGAACCTGCTGACAGGTCTGCTGGCTACACCTTC
D gene: -; V gene: TRBV20-1; clone size: -; J gene: TRBJ2-1; CDR3 protein: CSVSKALNEQFF; CDR3 DNA: TGCAGTGTCTCCAAGGCTCTCAATGAGCAGTTCTTC
D gene: -; V gene: TRBV30; clone size: once; J gene: TRBJ1-1; CDR3 protein: CAWGLLRTEAFF; CDR3 DNA: TGTGCCTGGGGACTTCTGCGGACTGAAGCTTTCTTT
D gene: -; V gene: TRBV4-2; clone size: -; J gene: TRBJ2-5; CDR3 protein: CASSQDPGLGTQYF; CDR3 DNA: TGTGCCAGCAGCCAAGACCCAGGGTTAGGGACCCAGTACTTC
D gene: -; V gene: TRBV12-3/TRBV12-4; clone size: -; J gene: TRBJ2-1; CDR3 protein: CASSPRASSYNEQFF; CDR3 DNA: TGTGCCAGCAGCCCCCGAGCTAGCAGCTACAATGAGCAGTTCTTC
D gene: -; V gene: TRBV25-1; clone size: few; J gene: TRBJ2-6; CDR3 protein: CASSESVQGSGANVLTF; CDR3 DNA: TGTGCCAGCAGTGAATCGGTCCAGGGATCCGGGGCCAACGTCCTGACTTTC
D gene: TRBD1; V gene: TRBV12-3/TRBV12-4; clone size: few; J gene: TRBJ2-7; CDR3 protein: CASSLRLRDRSTYEQYF; CDR3 DNA: TGTGCCAGCAGTTTACGCCTAAGGGACAGGTCCACCTACGAGCAGTACTTC
D gene: -; V gene: TRBV4-2; clone size: -; J gene: TRBJ2-3; CDR3 protein: CASSFLEGTGDTQYF; CDR3 DNA: TGTGCCAGCAGCTTTCTGGAGGGAACCGGAGATACGCAGTATTTT
D gene: -; V gene: TRBV29-1; clone size: few; J gene: TRBJ1-4; CDR3 protein: CSVEGGSDEKLFF; CDR3 DNA: TGCAGCGTTGAAGGTGGGAGCGATGAAAAACTGTTTTTT
D gene: TRBD2; V gene: TRBV12-3/TRBV12-4; clone size: few; J gene: TRBJ2-1; CDR3 protein: CASSLLAGWSEQFF; CDR3 DNA: TGTGCCAGCAGTTTACTAGCGGGATGGAGTGAGCAGTTCTTC
D gene: -; V gene: TRBV5-8; clone size: few; J gene: TRBJ1-1; CDR3 protein: CASSLAPQGRTEAFF; CDR3 DNA: TGTGCCAGCAGCTTGGCCCCTCAGGGGCGCACTGAAGCTTTCTTT
D gene: -; V gene: TRBV7-2; clone size: -; J gene: TRBJ2-1; CDR3 protein: CASSLYAGNGEQFF; CDR3 DNA: TGTGCCAGCAGCTTATATGCGGGAAACGGTGAGCAGTTCTTC
D gene: TRBD2; V gene: TRBV6-6; clone size: few; J gene: TRBJ2-7; CDR3 protein: CASRRAGGPYEQYF; CDR3 DNA: TGTGCCAGCAGGCGGGCGGGAGGGCCTTACGAGCAGTACTTC
D gene: -; V gene: TRBV5-1; clone size: few; J gene: TRBJ2-1; CDR3 protein: CASSLKQGVYNEQFF; CDR3 DNA: TGCGCCAGCAGCTTGAAGCAGGGAGTGTACAATGAGCAGTTCTTC
D gene: -; V gene: TRBV29-1; clone size: many; J gene: TRBJ2-7; CDR3 protein: CSVEEEAYYEQYF; CDR3 DNA: TGCAGCGTTGAAGAGGAGGCATACTACGAGCAGTACTTC
D gene: -; V gene: TRBV3-1; clone size: -; J gene: TRBJ2-1; CDR3 protein: CASSQDPDSAAVNEQFF; CDR3 DNA: TGTGCCAGCAGCCAAGACCCCGACAGCGCGGCGGTCAATGAGCAGTTCTTC
D gene: -; V gene: TRBV20-1; clone size: -; J gene: TRBJ2-7; CDR3 protein: CSAQTGPFEQYF; CDR3 DNA: TGCAGTGCTCAGACAGGCCCATTCGAGCAGTACTTC
D gene: -; V gene: TRBV5-1; clone size: -; J gene: TRBJ1-2; CDR3 protein: CASSPGRTLDGYTF; CDR3 DNA: TGCGCCAGCAGCCCCGGACGGACTCTCGATGGCTACACCTTC
D gene: -; V gene: TRBV12-3/TRBV12-4; clone size: -; J gene: TRBJ2-1; CDR3 protein: CASSLPGWIQQFF; CDR3 DNA: TGTGCCAGCAGTTTACCAGGGTGGATACAGCAGTTCTTC
D gene: -; V gene: TRBV10-1; clone size: -; J gene: TRBJ1-2; CDR3 protein: CASSTHRTYGYTF; CDR3 DNA: TGCGCCAGCAGTACTCACCGGACCTATGGCTACACCTTC
D gene: -; V gene: TRBV12-3/TRBV12-4; clone size: -; J gene: TRBJ1-5; CDR3 protein: CASSSRWGSNQPQHF; CDR3 DNA: TGTGCCAGCAGTTCCCGATGGGGGAGCAATCAGCCCCAGCATTTT
D gene: -; V gene: TRBV12-3/TRBV12-4; clone size: -; J gene: TRBJ2-7; CDR3 protein: CASRSGVGEQYF; CDR3 DNA: TGTGCCAGCAGGTCAGGGGTCGGCGAGCAGTACTTC
D gene: -; V gene: TRBV27; clone size: -; J gene: TRBJ2-1; CDR3 protein: CASSRRGLGSYNEQFF; CDR3 DNA: TGTGCCAGCAGTCGCAGGGGATTAGGCTCCTACAATGAGCAGTTCTTC
D gene: -; V gene: TRBV2; clone size: -; J gene: TRBJ2-4; CDR3 protein: CASSGGTAFSKNIQYF; CDR3 DNA: TGTGCCAGCAGCGGCGGGACAGCGTTTAGCAAAAACATTCAGTACTTC
D gene: -; V gene: TRBV3-1; clone size: -; J gene: TRBJ1-2; CDR3 protein: CVSSPGTALFWGYTF; CDR3 DNA: TGTGTCAGCAGCCCGGGAACAGCCCTGTTCTGGGGCTACACCTTC
D gene: -; V gene: TRBV9; clone size: -; J gene: TRBJ2-3; CDR3 protein: CASSVSSGPSDTQYF; CDR3 DNA: TGTGCCAGCAGCGTATCCTCGGGACCATCAGATACGCAGTATTTT
D gene: TRBD2; V gene: TRBV4-2; clone size: -; J gene: TRBJ2-5; CDR3 protein: CASSQAGGGSEETQYF; CDR3 DNA: TGTGCCAGCAGCCAAGCCGGCGGGGGGAGCGAAGAGACCCAGTACTTC
D gene: TRBD2; V gene: TRBV5-1; clone size: -; J gene: TRBJ2-1; CDR3 protein: CASSSGREDEQFF; CDR3 DNA: TGCGCCAGCTCTAGCGGGAGAGAGGATGAGCAGTTCTTC
D gene: TRBD2; V gene: TRBV25-1; clone size: many; J gene: TRBJ2-7; CDR3 protein: CASSVTSGNEQYF; CDR3 DNA: TGTGCCAGCAGTGTAACTAGCGGGAACGAGCAGTACTTC
D gene: -; V gene: TRBV13; clone size: -; J gene: TRBJ1-2; CDR3 protein: CASSFSPDQFSYGYTF; CDR3 DNA: TGTGCCAGCAGCTTCAGCCCCGACCAATTCTCCTATGGCTACACCTTC
D gene: TRBD2; V gene: TRBV20-1; clone size: -; J gene: TRBJ2-7; CDR3 protein: CSANSGSSYEQYF; CDR3 DNA: TGCAGTGCCAATAGCGGGAGCTCCTACGAGCAGTACTTC
D gene: -; V gene: TRBV19; clone size: -; J gene: TRBJ2-1; CDR3 protein: CASSMGVGVEQFF; CDR3 DNA: TGTGCCAGTAGTATGGGAGTAGGGGTCGAGCAGTTCTTC
D gene: -; V gene: TRBV4-1; clone size: few; J gene: TRBJ2-4; CDR3 protein: CASSPDRESLAKNIQYF; CDR3 DNA: TGCGCCAGCAGCCCGGACCGGGAAAGCCTAGCCAAAAACATTCAGTACTTC
D gene: -; V gene: TRBV27; clone size: -; J gene: TRBJ2-7; CDR3 protein: CASSPNRQLYEQYF; CDR3 DNA: TGTGCCAGCAGTCCTAACCGACAGCTCTACGAGCAGTACTTC
D gene: -; V gene: TRBV11-3; clone size: -; J gene: TRBJ2-6; CDR3 protein: CASSFSPANVLTF; CDR3 DNA: TGTGCCAGCAGCTTCTCCCCAGCCAACGTCCTGACTTTC
D gene: -; V gene: TRBV7-2; clone size: -; J gene: TRBJ1-2; CDR3 protein: CASSPLREYYGYTF; CDR3 DNA: TGTGCCAGCAGCCCTTTACGGGAGTACTATGGCTACACCTTC
D gene: TRBD2; V gene: TRBV6-1; clone size: -; J gene: TRBJ2-7; CDR3 protein: CASIAGATYEQYF; CDR3 DNA: TGTGCCAGCATAGCGGGTGCAACCTACGAGCAGTACTTC
D gene: -; V gene: TRBV12-3/TRBV12-4; clone size: few; J gene: TRBJ2-5; CDR3 protein: CASSLALGKVGRGPQETQYF; CDR3 DNA: TGTGCCAGCAGTTTAGCGCTCGGAAAGGTCGGGAGAGGCCCCCAAGAGACCCAGTACTTC
D gene: -; V gene: TRBV12-3/TRBV12-4; clone size: few; J gene: TRBJ2-7; CDR3 protein: CASSFSTVLGHEQYF; CDR3 DNA: TGTGCCAGCAGTTTTTCGACGGTTCTTGGCCACGAGCAGTACTTC
D gene: -; V gene: TRBV4-1; clone size: -; J gene: TRBJ1-6; CDR3 protein: CASSQEDAFSYNSPLHF; CDR3 DNA: TGCGCCAGCAGCCAAGAGGACGCCTTCTCCTATAATTCACCCCTCCACTTT
D gene: -; V gene: TRBV7-9; clone size: -; J gene: TRBJ2-1; CDR3 protein: CASSLRAGTYNEQFF; CDR3 DNA: TGTGCCAGCAGCTTACGCGCCGGGACTTACAATGAGCAGTTCTTC
D gene: -; V gene: TRBV29-1; clone size: few; J gene: TRBJ2-1; CDR3 protein: CSVGPRRGRGSNEQFF; CDR3 DNA: TGCAGCGTTGGACCTCGGAGGGGCAGGGGGAGTAATGAGCAGTTCTTC
D gene: -; V gene: TRBV6-6; clone size: few; J gene: TRBJ1-2; CDR3 protein: CASSRQEDGYTF; CDR3 DNA: TGTGCCAGCAGCCGACAGGAAGATGGCTACACCTTC
D gene: TRBD1; V gene: TRBV6-1; clone size: few; J gene: TRBJ2-7; CDR3 protein: CASSATTGALKGSEQYF; CDR3 DNA: TGTGCCAGCAGTGCGACCACAGGGGCTCTGAAGGGCTCCGAGCAGTACTTC
D gene: -; V gene: TRBV7-2; clone size: -; J gene: TRBJ2-7; CDR3 protein: CASSLEGGTSYEQYF; CDR3 DNA: TGTGCCAGCAGCTTAGAGGGCGGGACCTCCTACGAGCAGTACTTC
D gene: TRBD1; V gene: TRBV6-5; clone size: once; J gene: TRBJ2-3; CDR3 protein: CASSWGTDDTQYF; CDR3 DNA: TGTGCCAGCAGTTGGGGGACAGACGATACGCAGTATTTT
D gene: -; V gene: TRBV7-2; clone size: few; J gene: TRBJ1-6; CDR3 protein: CASSFGPNSPLHF; CDR3 DNA: TGTGCCAGCAGCTTCGGGCCTAATTCACCCCTCCACTTT